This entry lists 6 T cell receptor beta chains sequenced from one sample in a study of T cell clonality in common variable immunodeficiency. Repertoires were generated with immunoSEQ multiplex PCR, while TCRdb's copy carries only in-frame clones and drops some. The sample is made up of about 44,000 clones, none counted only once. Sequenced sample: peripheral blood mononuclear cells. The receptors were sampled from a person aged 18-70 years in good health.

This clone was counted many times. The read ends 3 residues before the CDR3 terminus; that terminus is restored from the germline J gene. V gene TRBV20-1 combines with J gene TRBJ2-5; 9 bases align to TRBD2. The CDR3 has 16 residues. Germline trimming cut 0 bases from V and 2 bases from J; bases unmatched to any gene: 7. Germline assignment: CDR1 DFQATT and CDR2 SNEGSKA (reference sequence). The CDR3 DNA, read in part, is TGCAGTGCTAGAGATCGGCGGGAGGGTTTACAAGAGACC. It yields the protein CSARDRREGLQET. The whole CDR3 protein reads CSARDRREGLQETQYF.

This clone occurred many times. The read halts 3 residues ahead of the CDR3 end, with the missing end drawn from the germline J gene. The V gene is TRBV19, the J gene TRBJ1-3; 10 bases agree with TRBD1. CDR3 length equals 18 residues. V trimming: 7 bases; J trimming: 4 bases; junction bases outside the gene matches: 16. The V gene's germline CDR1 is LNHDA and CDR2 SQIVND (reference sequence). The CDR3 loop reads CASIPIVGDRGPGNTIYF. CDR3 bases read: TGTGCCAGTATCCCGATCGTGGGGGACAGGGGCCCAGGAAACACC.

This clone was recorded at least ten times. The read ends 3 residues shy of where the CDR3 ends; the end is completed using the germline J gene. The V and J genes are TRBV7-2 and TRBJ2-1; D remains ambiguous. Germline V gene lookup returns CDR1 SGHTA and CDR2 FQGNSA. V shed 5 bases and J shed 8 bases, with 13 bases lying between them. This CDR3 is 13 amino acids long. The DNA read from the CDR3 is TGTGCCAGCAGCCCAAGACGCCGGGATGAG. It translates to CASSPRRRDE. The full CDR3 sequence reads CASSPRRRDEQFF. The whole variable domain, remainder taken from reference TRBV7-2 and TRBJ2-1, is GAGVSQSPSNKVTEKGKDVELRCDPISGHTALYWYRQSLGQGLEFLIYFQGNSAPDKSGLPSDRFSAERTGGSVSTLTIQRTQQEDSAVYLCASSPRRRDEQFFGPGTRLTVL.

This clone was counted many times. The CDR3 loop is CAWTLGTGGNTIYF. CDR3 DNA, as far as it was read: TGTGCCTGGACCCTAGGGACAGGCGGAAACACC. The chain employs TRBV30 and TRBJ1-3, with TRBD1 matching over 8 bases. With the read ending 3 residues before the CDR3 end, the germline J gene is used to fill in that end. CDR1 GTSNPN and CDR2 SVGIG come from the germline V gene (reference sequence). The CDR3 is made up of 14 amino acids. V dropped 4 bases and J dropped 4; count of bases not matched to a gene: 6.

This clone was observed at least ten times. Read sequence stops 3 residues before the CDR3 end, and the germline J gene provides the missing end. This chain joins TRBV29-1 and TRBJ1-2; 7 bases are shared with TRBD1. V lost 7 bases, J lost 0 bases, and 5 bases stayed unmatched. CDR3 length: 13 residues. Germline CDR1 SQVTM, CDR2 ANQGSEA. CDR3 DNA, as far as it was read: TGCAGCGGCCGGGACAGTGCTAACTATGGC. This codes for CSGRDSANYG. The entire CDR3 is CSGRDSANYGYTF.

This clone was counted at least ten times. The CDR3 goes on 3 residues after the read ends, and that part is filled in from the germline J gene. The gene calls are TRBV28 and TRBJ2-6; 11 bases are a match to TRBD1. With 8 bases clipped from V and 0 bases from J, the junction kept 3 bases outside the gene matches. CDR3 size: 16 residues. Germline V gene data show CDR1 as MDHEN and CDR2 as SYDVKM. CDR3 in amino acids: CASWTGGFSGANVLTF. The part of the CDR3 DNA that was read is TGTGCCAGCTGGACAGGGGGCTTCTCTGGGGCCAACGTC.